This T cell receptor beta chain was recovered during a study of blood T cells in healthy people across ages. Study at large: Per two T cells, about one barcoded beta molecule was captured through template switching. General observations from the study: Age brought a roughly linear fall in TCR beta diversity measured per million T cells.

This clonotype was seen more than once but under ten times. What it binds is unknown. The use of a sample-barcoded 5' primer and a J-beta primer mix characterized a second PCR of 7 to 11 cycles. Each cDNA molecule was tagged by a template-switch adaptor that had 12 random nucleotides. MiXCR was run by TCRdb on the 5' RACE reads, yielding one entry per CDR3 protein. In the table there are roughly 1.7 million distinct CDR3 sequences, about 31% of which are singletons. Between the trimmed V and J ends, which lost 6 bases and 5 bases, there was a span of 16 bases. The CDR3 totals 15 residues. What was sequenced was blood. The chain employs TRBV12-3 or TRBV12-4 and TRBJ1-4, with D possibly TRBD1 on 6 matching bases. The receptor was derived from a woman between 25 and 40 years old in good health. The CDR3 protein is CASSRGMDSNEKLFF. The CDR3 DNA sequence: TGTGCCAGCAGCCGAGGGATGGACAGCAATGAAAAACTGTTTTTT.